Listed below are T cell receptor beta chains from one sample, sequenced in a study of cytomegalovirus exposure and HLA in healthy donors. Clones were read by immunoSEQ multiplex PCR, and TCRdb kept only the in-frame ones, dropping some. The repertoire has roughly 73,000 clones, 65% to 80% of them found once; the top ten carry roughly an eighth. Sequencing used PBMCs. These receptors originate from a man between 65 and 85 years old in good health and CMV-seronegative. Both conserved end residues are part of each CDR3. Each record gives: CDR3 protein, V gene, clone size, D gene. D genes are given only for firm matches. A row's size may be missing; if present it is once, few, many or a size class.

CDR3aa: CASSIGTGGEAFF
v_gene: TRBV19
abundance: .
d_gene: TRBD1

CDR3aa: CASSPQSSNEQFF
v_gene: TRBV4-3
abundance: .
d_gene: .

CDR3aa: CASSLGLINSPLHF
v_gene: TRBV5-1
abundance: .
d_gene: .

CDR3aa: CASSRNGGAPDTQYF
v_gene: TRBV2
abundance: .
d_gene: TRBD2

CDR3aa: CASSPVPETNYGYTF
v_gene: TRBV18
abundance: .
d_gene: .

CDR3aa: CASSGTSGGEQFF
v_gene: TRBV19
abundance: .
d_gene: TRBD2

CDR3aa: CASSLTSGTGSSGYTF
v_gene: TRBV6-4
abundance: .
d_gene: TRBD1

CDR3aa: CAISDLLADHTDTQYF
v_gene: TRBV10-3
abundance: few
d_gene: TRBD2

CDR3aa: CASSAWANSNQPQHF
v_gene: TRBV19
abundance: .
d_gene: .

CDR3aa: CASSLAAPTDTQYF
v_gene: TRBV18
abundance: .
d_gene: .

CDR3aa: CASRGQASGANVLTF
v_gene: TRBV6-1
abundance: .
d_gene: .

CDR3aa: CASSVASGDETQYF
v_gene: TRBV9
abundance: few
d_gene: .

CDR3aa: CASSLGGQGALYEQYF
v_gene: TRBV7-8
abundance: few
d_gene: TRBD1

CDR3aa: CASSLSVGTGLATQYF
v_gene: TRBV27
abundance: .
d_gene: TRBD1

CDR3aa: CASSLRREGDNEQFF
v_gene: TRBV7-2
abundance: .
d_gene: TRBD2

CDR3aa: CASSSGRDNEQFF
v_gene: TRBV6-6
abundance: .
d_gene: .

CDR3aa: CASSSPGTANTEAFF
v_gene: TRBV6-5
abundance: few
d_gene: TRBD1

CDR3aa: CASSYRTGPSGNTIYF
v_gene: TRBV18
abundance: .
d_gene: TRBD1

CDR3aa: CASSQGALPTDTQYF
v_gene: TRBV18
abundance: .
d_gene: TRBD1

CDR3aa: CASSSYDLTGVPSYNEQFF
v_gene: TRBV5-1
abundance: .
d_gene: TRBD1

CDR3aa: CASSQDRGLNTEAFF
v_gene: TRBV4-1
abundance: few
d_gene: .

CDR3aa: CASSLDSYGRGETQYF
v_gene: TRBV7-8
abundance: .
d_gene: .

CDR3aa: CSSSPLATGGGELFF
v_gene: TRBV7-9
abundance: .
d_gene: .

CDR3aa: CASSYSAGSGNTIYF
v_gene: TRBV6-5
abundance: .
d_gene: .

CDR3aa: CASSLAGDTGELFF
v_gene: TRBV5-1
abundance: .
d_gene: .